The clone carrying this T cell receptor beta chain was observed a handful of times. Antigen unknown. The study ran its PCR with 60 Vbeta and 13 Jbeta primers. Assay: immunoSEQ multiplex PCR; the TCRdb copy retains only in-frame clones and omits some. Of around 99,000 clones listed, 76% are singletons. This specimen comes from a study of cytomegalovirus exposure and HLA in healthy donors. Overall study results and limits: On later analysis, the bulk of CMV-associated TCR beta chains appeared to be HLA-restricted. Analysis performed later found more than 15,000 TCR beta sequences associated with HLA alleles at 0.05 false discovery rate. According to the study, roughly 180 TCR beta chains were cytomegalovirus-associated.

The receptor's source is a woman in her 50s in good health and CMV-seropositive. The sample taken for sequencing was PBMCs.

CDR3 region: CASTGGIYGYTF. CDR3 DNA sequence: TGTGCCAGCACGGGGGGCATCTATGGCTACACCTTC. V is TRBV6-5 and J is TRBJ1-2; possibly TRBD1 for D (6 bases). The ends were cut back, 7 bases at V and 4 bases at J, with 10 bases in the middle. Germline-derived CDR1 and CDR2 are MNHEY and SVGAGI. The CDR3 contains 12 residues.